This is a list of T cell receptor beta chains from one sample in a study of spatial heterogeneity in lung cancer. MiXCR was run by TCRdb on the 5' RACE reads, yielding one entry per CDR3 protein. Seen here are some 10,000 distinct CDR3 sequences, about 5.5% observed once, and the top ten hold around an eighth. Sequenced here: lung tumor tissue, sampled at surgery. The receptors here all came from a male donor with early-stage non-small cell lung cancer. CDR3s include the opening cysteine and the closing phenylalanine or tryptophan. D genes are given only for firm matches. Size values are once, few and many counts, or a class for expanded clones, and some rows have none.

j_call,d_call,clone_size,v_call,cdr3_nt,cdr3_aa
TRBJ2-2,-,many,TRBV20-1,TGCAGTGCTCTAGCTATAGGCGGCACCGGGGAGCTGTTTTTT,CSALAIGGTGELFF
TRBJ2-2,-,many,TRBV20-1,TGCAGTGCTAGAGGTTTTGGGGGGATGAACACCGGGGAGCTGTTTTTT,CSARGFGGMNTGELFF
TRBJ2-1,-,-,TRBV7-2,TGTGCCAGCAGCTTAGTAAGGAGTCAGAATGAGCAGTTCTTC,CASSLVRSQNEQFF
TRBJ2-2,-,few,TRBV5-1,TGCGCCAGCAGCTTGGTCGCGGCAGGGTCCGGGGAGCTGTTTTTT,CASSLVAAGSGELFF
TRBJ1-2,-,many,TRBV18,TGTGCCAGCTCACCACCCGAGGAAGGCTACACCTTC,CASSPPEEGYTF
TRBJ2-3,-,many,TRBV29-1,TGCAGCGTGGGGTGGGGACTCACAGATACGCAGTATTTT,CSVGWGLTDTQYF
TRBJ2-2,TRBD2,many,TRBV27,TGTGCCAGCAGTACGGCGCGGGAGTGGTTCACCGGGGAGCTGTTTTTT,CASSTAREWFTGELFF
TRBJ1-5,-,many,TRBV20-1,TGCAGTGCTTGGGAATCCTCCAATCAGCCCCAGCATTTT,CSAWESSNQPQHF
TRBJ2-2,TRBD2,medium-sized,TRBV12-3/TRBV12-4,TGTGCCAGCAGTTTAGTTATACTAGCGGGAGTGATTCGTAACACCGGGGAGCTGTTTTTT,CASSLVILAGVIRNTGELFF
TRBJ2-7,TRBD1,many,TRBV6-2/TRBV6-3,TGTGCCAGCAGTTACTCCACAGGGGGCCGGGAGCAGTACTTC,CASSYSTGGREQYF
TRBJ1-2,-,many,TRBV7-2,TGTGCCAGCAGCTTAGATCCCAATATAGGAGGCTACACCTTC,CASSLDPNIGGYTF
TRBJ2-7,-,-,TRBV6-5,TGTGCCAGCAGTAGGGAGTTTCAATGGGTCTCCTACGAGCAGTACTTC,CASSREFQWVSYEQYF
TRBJ2-6,-,many,TRBV29-1,TGCAGCGTTACGGCAGGGTCTGGGGCCAACGTCCTGACTTTC,CSVTAGSGANVLTF
TRBJ2-7,TRBD1,many,TRBV28,TGTGCCAGCAGTTTATTAGCGGGGACAGGGGGCGGTTACGAGCAGTACTTC,CASSLLAGTGGGYEQYF
TRBJ2-7,TRBD2,few,TRBV20-1,TGCAGTGCTAGACCCCCTAGCGGGGGTACTTACGAGCAGTACTTC,CSARPPSGGTYEQYF
TRBJ1-1,-,-,TRBV18,TGTGCCAGCTCACCATCCTTGACCGAATTTAACACTGAAGCTTTCTTT,CASSPSLTEFNTEAFF
TRBJ2-1,TRBD2,many,TRBV5-1,TGCGCCAGCAGCTTGGCGGCGGGGGGAGTTTACAATGAGCAGTTCTTC,CASSLAAGGVYNEQFF
TRBJ2-3,-,many,TRBV7-2,TGTGCCAGCAGCTCTTTCACAGATACGCAGTATTTT,CASSSFTDTQYF
TRBJ1-2,-,few,TRBV6-5,TGTGCCAGCAGACTAGGACCGGGGGGTGGCTACACCTTC,CASRLGPGGGYTF
TRBJ1-2,-,-,TRBV7-9,TGTGCCAGCAGCTTAGAAGGAAGGGGCTCGGGCTACACCTTC,CASSLEGRGSGYTF
TRBJ2-3,TRBD2,-,TRBV20-1,TGCAGTGCTAGGCCTAGCGGGATTTCGGATACGCAGTATTTT,CSARPSGISDTQYF
TRBJ2-7,-,medium-sized,TRBV6-2/TRBV6-3,TGTGCCAGCAATACCCCTTCCACCGGGGCCAACGAGCAGTACTTC,CASNTPSTGANEQYF
TRBJ2-2,-,few,TRBV4-2,TGTGCCAGCACGCCGCCCGGGGGCCCCGGGGAGCTGTTTTTT,CASTPPGGPGELFF
TRBJ2-5,-,many,TRBV20-1,TGCAGTGCTACCGAAGAGACCCAGTACTTC,CSATEETQYF
TRBJ1-1,-,medium-sized,TRBV28,TGTGCCAGCAGTCCCCCGGGGTGGATCATGAACACTGAAGCTTTCTTT,CASSPPGWIMNTEAFF
TRBJ1-2,-,medium-sized,TRBV6-4,TGTGCCAGCAGTGACCACTATGGCTACACCTTC,CASSDHYGYTF
TRBJ1-4,-,many,TRBV4-1,TGCGCCAGCAGCCAAGATCCTAACAGCTTAAATGAAAAACTGTTTTTT,CASSQDPNSLNEKLFF
TRBJ1-4,-,large,TRBV20-1,TGCAGTGCTAGAGCAGGTGGTCCCGATAATGAAAAACTGTTTTTT,CSARAGGPDNEKLFF
TRBJ2-1,TRBD2,many,TRBV6-2/TRBV6-3,TGTGCCAGCAGTCGGACTAGCGGGAGAAATGAGCAGTTCTTC,CASSRTSGRNEQFF
TRBJ1-2,-,many,TRBV2,TGTGCCAGCAAACGTGGACCCATTTGGGACACCTTC,CASKRGPIWDTF
TRBJ1-6,-,many,TRBV7-2,TGTGCCAGCAGCTCCCGACAAGGAATTAATTCACCCCTCCACTTT,CASSSRQGINSPLHF
TRBJ2-7,-,few,TRBV5-1,TGCGCCAGCAGCTCGGGACGGATCTCCTACGAGCAGTACTTC,CASSSGRISYEQYF
TRBJ1-4,TRBD1,-,TRBV4-2,TGTGCCAGCAGCCACCCCTGGACCGGGACAGGGAGTGGAAAACTGTTTTTT,CASSHPWTGTGSGKLFF
TRBJ2-2,TRBD2,many,TRBV6-6,TGTGCCAGCAGTTACGCTCAGCCAGCGGGAGGGGCCGGGGAGCTGTTTTTT,CASSYAQPAGGAGELFF
TRBJ2-7,-,many,TRBV4-3,TGCGCCAGCAGCCAAGATAGGGGCTCCTACGAGCAGTACTTC,CASSQDRGSYEQYF
TRBJ2-2,TRBD1,many,TRBV12-3/TRBV12-4,TGTGCCAGCACCCTAAGGGGGCTACACACCGGGGAGCTGTTTTTT,CASTLRGLHTGELFF
TRBJ2-3,TRBD1,many,TRBV28,TGTGCCAGCAGTCCAGACAGGGTAGGGACAGATACGCAGTATTTT,CASSPDRVGTDTQYF
TRBJ2-3,TRBD1,few,TRBV15,TGTGCCACCAGCAGAGATCCGGGACAGGGACCAGATACGCAGTATTTT,CATSRDPGQGPDTQYF
TRBJ2-5,TRBD2,many,TRBV9,TGTGCCAGCAGCGTAGGGACTAGCGGGAACCAAGAGACCCAGTACTTC,CASSVGTSGNQETQYF
TRBJ1-1,-,many,TRBV6-5,TGTGCCAGCGGAAAAGGGGTAGGGACTGAAGCTTTCTTT,CASGKGVGTEAFF
TRBJ2-7,-,many,TRBV3-1,TGTGCCAGCAGCCAAGGAGGGGTTTCCACCTACGAGCAGTACTTC,CASSQGGVSTYEQYF
TRBJ1-1,-,many,TRBV20-1,TGCAGTGCTATCCTTGGACGGGGGGCCACTGAAGCTTTCTTT,CSAILGRGATEAFF
TRBJ1-2,-,many,TRBV20-1,TGCAGTGCTAGGGGAGCAGGGGTACACTATGGCTACACCTTC,CSARGAGVHYGYTF
TRBJ2-1,-,many,TRBV6-5,TGTGCCAGCAGTTATGGACTCTCCTCCTACAATGAGCAGTTCTTC,CASSYGLSSYNEQFF
TRBJ1-1,-,many,TRBV18,TGTGCCAGCTCCCCGAACCCAAGCGCTGAAGCTTTCTTT,CASSPNPSAEAFF
TRBJ1-5,-,many,TRBV7-9,TGTGCCAGCAGTTCTCAAGGGGATAATCAGCCCCAGCATTTT,CASSSQGDNQPQHF
TRBJ2-2,-,few,TRBV5-1,TGCGCCAGCAGCTTGGCGGGTGTAACCGGGGAGCTGTTTTTT,CASSLAGVTGELFF
TRBJ1-2,-,many,TRBV29-1,TGCAGCGTTGAAAGGACGGGCTATGGCTACACCTTC,CSVERTGYGYTF
TRBJ2-3,-,-,TRBV20-1,TGCAGTGCACAGAGAGGGATAGGTCGCACAGATACGCAGTATTTT,CSAQRGIGRTDTQYF
TRBJ2-7,TRBD1,many,TRBV2,TGTGCCAGTCGGGACAGACCCTACGAGCAGTACTTC,CASRDRPYEQYF
TRBJ2-5,TRBD1,many,TRBV7-9,TGTGCCAGCAGCAAACCTACAGGGGGTGAGACCCAGTACTTC,CASSKPTGGETQYF
TRBJ1-1,-,many,TRBV7-2,TGTGCCAGCAGCTTATCCTTAGGGTTCACTGAAGCTTTCTTT,CASSLSLGFTEAFF
TRBJ2-3,TRBD1,many,TRBV2,TGTGCCAGCAGGCCACCGGGACAGGGGCTTGTCGAAACAGATACGCAGTATTTT,CASRPPGQGLVETDTQYF
TRBJ2-2,-,many,TRBV7-9,TGTGCCAGCAGCTTAAGGTCCGGGGAGCTGTTTTTT,CASSLRSGELFF
TRBJ1-1,-,few,TRBV7-6,TGTGCCAGCAGCCCAGGACAGTCGAACACTGAAGCTTTCTTT,CASSPGQSNTEAFF
TRBJ2-1,TRBD1,few,TRBV7-6,TGTGCCAGCAGCCCGGGACAGGGGCACAATGAGCAGTTCTTC,CASSPGQGHNEQFF